Reported below is one T cell receptor (beta chain). These data are taken from a study of control samples from healthy donors and cancer patients. CDR1 MNHEY and CDR2 SVGAGI come from the germline V gene. This CDR3 comprises 15 residues. With 6 bases removed from V and 7 bases from J, the gap between germline ends came to 21 bases. Profiled with immunoSEQ multiplex PCR; TCRdb holds only in-frame clones, not every one. The sample consists of over 100,000 clones, about 90% of them appearing once. Sequenced sample: blood. V usage is TRBV6-5 and J usage is TRBJ1-2, with D unresolved. The sequence was obtained from a woman aged 45-65 years in good health. The CDR3 region has the DNA TGTGCCAGCAGACCAGACCCTACCGGGCGGGGTGGCTACACCTTC. Protein: CASRPDPTGRGGYTF.